These 20 T cell receptor beta chains share one sample of origin, sequenced in a study of blood T cells in healthy people across ages. Through a sample-barcoded 5' primer and a J-beta primer mix, a second PCR was run for 7 to 11 cycles. TCRdb processed the 5' RACE reads anew with MiXCR; each CDR3 protein has one entry. The profile shows approximately 800,000 distinct CDR3 sequences, about 55% of them singletons. Sequenced sample: blood. The receptors originated from a man older than 75 in good health.

This rearrangement joins TRBV6-2 or TRBV6-3 to TRBJ2-7, with D perhaps being TRBD1 or TRBD2 (5 bases each). The DNA end is more similar to TRBJ2-5, so the J call may be wrong. CDR3 length: 11 residues. Germline V gives CDR1 MNHEY, CDR2 SVGEGT. The CDR3 reads CASSPGRTQYF. The CDR3 DNA follows: TGTGCCAGCAGCCCAGGGAGGACCCAGTACTTC.

This clonotype was recorded only once. The gene calls are TRBV20-1 and TRBJ1-6, with D perhaps matching TRBD1 (6 bases). The CDR3 loop spans 14 amino acids. The germline V and J ends were trimmed by 6 bases and 7 bases, with 16 bases remaining between them. CDR1 DFQATT and CDR2 SNEGSKA come from the germline V gene (reference sequence). The CDR3 protein is CSAPGAGGNSPLHF. The CDR3 region has the DNA TGCAGTGCGCCAGGGGCGGGGGGAAATTCACCCCTCCACTTT.

This sequence joins TRBV20-1 and TRBJ2-7, with a weak D call TRBD1 (5 bases). In germline, CDR1 is DFQATT, CDR2 SNEGSKA (reference sequence). The V gene lost 3 bases and the J gene lost 0 bases, with 12 bases spanning the gap. The CDR3 extends over 14 amino acids. The CDR3 loop is CSARAQANSYEQYF. CDR3 bases: TGCAGTGCTAGGGCACAGGCCAACTCCTACGAGCAGTACTTC.

The CDR3 sequence: CASSLLQGPYNEQFF. The CDR3 DNA sequence: TGTGCCAGCAGCTTACTGCAGGGGCCCTACAATGAGCAGTTCTTC. This chain connects TRBV7-7 to TRBJ2-1; a possible D gene is TRBD1 (6 bases). Trimming removed 2 bases at V and 2 bases at J, with 10 bases between. This CDR3 is 15 amino acids long. Germline-derived CDR1 and CDR2 are SSHAT and FNYEAQ (reference sequence).

V gene TRBV12-3 or TRBV12-4 combines with J gene TRBJ1-6; 11 nucleotides match TRBD1. V lost 7 bases and J lost 9; bases outside the gene matches: 14. The CDR3 runs 17 residues. The CDR3 here is CASITGQGAFGASPLHF. Here the CDR3 DNA reads TGTGCCAGCATCACAGGACAGGGGGCATTTGGAGCTTCACCCCTCCACTTT.

This clonotype was counted only a few times. J is TRBJ2-5 and V is TRBV2, with TRBD1 as a possible D gene (5 bases). V dropped 6 bases and J dropped 5 bases, with 7 bases sitting between them. Germline CDR1 SNHLY, CDR2 FYNNEI. The length of the CDR3 is 11 residues. This CDR3 reads CASRQGETQYF. As DNA, the CDR3 is TGTGCCAGCAGGCAGGGCGAGACCCAGTACTTC.

The rearrangement joins TRBV2 to TRBJ2-5; D is uncertain. The germline gives CDR1 SNHLY, CDR2 FYNNEI. Between the trimmed V and J ends, which lost 6 bases and 8 bases, there was a span of 7 bases. There are 10 residues in the CDR3. CDR3 sequence: CASSRATQYF. The CDR3 bases are TGTGCCAGCAGCCGGGCCACCCAGTACTTC.

In the case of this clonotype: This may be a read error, as it is one base from a much larger clone. This rearrangement joins TRBV6-1 to TRBJ2-1; 7 bases fit TRBD2. The CDR3 contains 15 residues. After removal of 7 bases from V and 7 bases from J, the junction contained 13 bases not matched to a gene. CDR1 is MNHNS and CDR2 is SASEGT in the germline V gene. The CDR3 nucleotides read TGTGCCAGCACCATGCCGAGCGGGATGTGGAATGAGCAGTTCTTC. Its protein product is CASTMPSGMWNEQFF.

V usage is TRBV7-9 and J usage is TRBJ1-4; no firm D call. Deletions cut 5 bases from V and 1 base from J, with 11 bases between. The CDR3 is 15 residues long. Germline values: CDR1 SEHNR, CDR2 FQNEAQ (reference sequence). DNA for the CDR3: TGTGCCAGCAGCCCAATGGTGGGAACTAATGAAAAACTGTTTTTT. Encoded protein: CASSPMVGTNEKLFF.

The J gene is TRBJ2-2, the V gene TRBV10-1; the D gene is possibly TRBD1 (5 bases). CDR1 is WNHNN and CDR2 is SYGVQD in the germline V gene (reference sequence). This CDR3 spans 16 amino acids. V shed 2 bases and J shed 5 bases, with 15 bases lying between them. CDR3 coding DNA: TGCGCCAGCAGTGAGAATTCCAGGGAAGATACCGGGGAGCTGTTTTTT. Its protein product is CASSENSREDTGELFF.

The chain has TRBV7-2 and TRBJ2-7; D is ambiguous. The assigned J gene may be wrong: the sequence end matches TRBJ2-5 better. The V gene's germline CDR1 is SGHTA and CDR2 FQGNSA. The CDR3 contains 13 residues. This chain's CDR3 is CASSARQWETQYF. The CDR3 DNA sequence: TGTGCCAGCAGCGCCAGGCAGTGGGAGACCCAGTACTTC.

The chain has TRBV7-3 and TRBJ2-7, with TRBD1 as a possible D gene (7 bases). Trimming pared 5 bases from V and 5 bases from J, leaving 19 bases between. The CDR3 consists of 15 residues. In germline, CDR1 is SGHTA, CDR2 FQGTGA. For the CDR3, the DNA is TGTGCCAGCAGCCCCCAGGGGGGTGGTTTCCACGAGCAGTACTTC. It encodes CASSPQGGGFHEQYF. Drawing the rest from reference TRBV7-3 and TRBJ2-7, the complete variable domain is GAGVSQTPSNKVTEKGKYVELRCDPISGHTALYWYRQSLGQGPEFLIYFQGTGAADDSGLPNDRFFAVRPEGSVSTLKIQRTERGDSAVYLCASSPQGGGFHEQYFGPGTRLTVT.

V gene TRBV15 combines with J gene TRBJ2-3; 10 bases align to TRBD2. The CDR3 length is 13 residues. Trimming removed 8 bases from V and 14 bases from J; junction bases left unmatched: 13. Germline values: CDR1 LNHNV, CDR2 YYDKDF (reference sequence). The CDR3 sequence: CATGLAGDRDAYF. DNA of the CDR3: TGTGCCACCGGGCTAGCGGGAGATAGAGACGCGTATTTT. Supplemented by reference TRBV15 and TRBJ2-3, the full variable domain reads DAMVIQNPRYQVTQFGKPVTLSCSQTLNHNVMYWYQQKSSQAPKLLFHYYDKDFNNEADTPDNFQSRRPNTSFCFLDIRSPGLGDTAMYLCATGLAGDRDAYFGPGTRLTVL.

This sequence joins TRBV20-1 and TRBJ1-5, with TRBD1 identical over 9 bases. CDR3 length equals 13 residues. V shed 3 bases and J 11 bases; nucleotides not matched to a gene: 8. The germline V gene has CDR1 DFQATT and CDR2 SNEGSKA (reference sequence). The CDR3 region has the DNA TGCAGTGCTAGCGCGGGTGGGACAGGGACCCAGCATTTT. It is translated as CSASAGGTGTQHF.

This chain links TRBV20-1 with TRBJ2-5, with TRBD2 identical over 7 bases. The DNA end is more similar to TRBJ2-7, so the J call may be wrong. The CDR3 is made up of 15 amino acids. The germline gives CDR1 DFQATT, CDR2 SNEGSKA (reference sequence). Here the CDR3 reads CSARDWGEGTYEQYF. In nucleotides, the CDR3 is TGCAGTGCTAGAGATTGGGGGGAGGGGACCTACGAGCAGTACTTC.

This clonotype was observed a handful of times. The rearrangement joins TRBV29-1 to TRBJ2-7, with no clear D. Germline V gene data show CDR1 as SQVTM and CDR2 as ANQGSEA. This CDR3 comprises 12 residues. V lost 7 bases to trimming and J lost 2 bases, with 12 bases between them. The CDR3 sequence: CSARWAPYEQYF. DNA of the CDR3: TGCAGCGCCAGATGGGCACCCTACGAGCAGTACTTC.

The sample holds many counts of this clonotype. The chain is built from TRBV20-1 and TRBJ2-1, with 7 bases lining up with TRBD2. The CDR3 totals 13 residues. Germline-derived CDR1 and CDR2 are DFQATT and SNEGSKA (reference sequence). V was pared by 1 base and J by 8 bases, with 5 bases of the junction left unmatched. CDR3 coding DNA: TGCAGTGCTAGAGGCGGGAGTGTCGATGAGCAGTTCTTC. Translation gives CSARGGSVDEQFF.

The rearrangement joins TRBV27 to TRBJ2-7; D possibly uses TRBD1 or TRBD2 (5 bases each). CDR1 MNHEY and CDR2 SMNVEV come from the germline V gene (reference sequence). V was trimmed by 7 bases and J by 1 base, leaving 11 bases between them. CDR3 size: 13 residues. CDR3 sequence: CASTGDHSYEQYF. For the CDR3, the DNA is TGTGCCAGCACTGGGGACCATTCCTACGAGCAGTACTTC.

The chain uses TRBV10-3 and TRBJ2-1; 12 nucleotides match TRBD2. The CDR3 extends over 15 amino acids. CDR1 is ENHRY and CDR2 is SYGVKD in the germline V gene. After removal of 7 bases from V and 3 bases from J, the junction contained 4 bases not matched to a gene. The CDR3 reads CAINPSGRGYNEQFF. Written as DNA, the CDR3 is TGTGCCATCAATCCTAGCGGGAGGGGCTACAATGAGCAGTTCTTC.

The DNA for the CDR3 is TGTGCCAGCCGACGGGGCGTTTATAATGAGCAGTTCTTC. This sequence encodes CASRRGVYNEQFF. This chain uses TRBV6-5 with TRBJ2-1, with D perhaps matching TRBD1 or TRBD2 (5 bases each). Germline V gene data show CDR1 as MNHEY and CDR2 as SVGAGI. CDR3 length: 13 residues. Deletions cut 8 bases from V and 7 bases from J, with 15 bases between.